This TCR beta chain was sequenced in a study (dated by TCRdb to about 2015). Describing the broader study: The study set out to test whether tumor-infiltrating Tregs in breast cancer get recruited from blood Tregs or are instead converted in situ from other CD4+ T cell subsets. General findings and caveats noted by the study authors: Rather than covering whole repertoires, validation in the larger cohort was restricted to a single TCR beta V-J rearrangement. The greatest overlap of tumor-infiltrating Treg TCR alpha and beta sequences was observed with tumor naive CD4+ T cells, followed by blood naive CD4+ T cells. The TCR gene usage of tumor memory CD4+ T cells clustered together with blood and lymph node memory CD4+ cells and with lymph node naive CD4+ cells.

This clonotype was counted between two and nine times. No cognate antigen has been identified for it. Within one base of it there is no much larger clone, and no base qualities were kept. Full-length TCR variable regions were amplified by 5' RACE PCR with constant-region reverse primers, and semi-nested PCR with Nested Universal Primer A was subsequently performed. The ReliaPrep RNA Cell Miniprep System was used to extract total RNA, which was then reverse transcribed into 5'RACE-ready cDNA with the SMARTer RACE 5'/3' Kit. Multiplex adaptors were used to barcode full-length TCR alpha and beta libraries, and the barcoded libraries were sequenced on an Illumina MiSeq. The paper's data handling went like this. For each of nine subset-tissue groups, sequencing data from the five patients were pooled, and the groups were then compared using unsupervised clustering of TCR gene usage. Repertoire similarity was calculated with the Morisita-Horn index, weighting shared sequences by their contribution to each repertoire. The public sequencing data were trimmed at Q25 with fastp and processed into clonotypes with MiXCR by TCRdb, which kept only in-frame beta chains. Records with the same CDR3 protein are collapsed into one entry carrying the most frequent genes and DNA. The authors' filters were not applied to this entry. This sample is represented by approximately 40,000 distinct CDR3 sequences; 25% to 35% of them were singletons. Approximately 4.1% of the sample lies in the top ten.

CD4+CD45RO+CD25- cells were isolated as memory CD4+ T cells. Tregs, naive and memory CD4+ T cells from tumor, blood and ipsilateral draining lymph nodes of 4 or 5 breast cancer patients underwent full-length TCR alpha and beta sequencing. Tumor tissue and lymph nodes obtained by ipsilateral axillary dissection were perfused with PBS, cut into small pieces and digested using collagenase I and hyaluronidase. FACS confirmed that the sorted cell populations were more than 90% pure. V is cut by 5 bases and J by 3 bases, and the space between the germline ends is 9 bases. Spanning cysteine to phenylalanine, the CDR3 consists of 12 amino acids. The CDR3 DNA has 36 bases and is translated from base 1. As encoded in the germline V gene, CDR1 is SGHRS while CDR2 is YFSETQ.

This chain joins TRBV5-1 to TRBJ2-7; the D gene is perhaps TRBD1 or TRBD2, as each covers 5 bases. The sequenced sample consisted of tumor-infiltrating memory CD4+ T cells sorted from the breast tumor. The cell subset or site label, read with the paper, signifies: memory CD4+ T cells, CD4+CD45RO+CD25-. The source is a female donor with breast cancer. CDR3 loop: CASRRGDYEQYF. The base sequence is TGCGCCAGCAGGAGAGGGGACTACGAGCAGTACTTC.